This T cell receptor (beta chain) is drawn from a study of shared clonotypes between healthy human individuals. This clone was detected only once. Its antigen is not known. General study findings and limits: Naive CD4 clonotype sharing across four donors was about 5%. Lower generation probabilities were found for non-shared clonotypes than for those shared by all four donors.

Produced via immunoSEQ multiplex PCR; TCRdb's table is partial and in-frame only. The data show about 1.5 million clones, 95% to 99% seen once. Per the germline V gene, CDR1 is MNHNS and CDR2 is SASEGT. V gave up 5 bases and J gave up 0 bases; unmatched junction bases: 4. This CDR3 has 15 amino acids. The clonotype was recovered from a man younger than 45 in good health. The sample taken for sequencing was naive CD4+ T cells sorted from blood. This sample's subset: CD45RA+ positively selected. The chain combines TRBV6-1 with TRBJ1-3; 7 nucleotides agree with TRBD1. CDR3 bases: TGTGCCAGCAGTTCAGGGGGAACCTCTGGAAACACCATATATTTT. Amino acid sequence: CASSSGGTSGNTIYF.